One and the same sample provided the 18 T cell receptor beta chains below, sequenced in a study of OX40 agonist ivuxolimab in advanced cancers. Sequenced by immunoSEQ multiplex PCR; TCRdb stores in-frame clones only, minus some. The sample consists of about 32,000 clones, 80% to 90% of them appearing once. The sample was CD4+ or CD8+ T cells sorted from blood, taken in a trial of the OX40 agonist ivuxolimab. These receptors were collected from an adult with an advanced solid tumor such as melanoma, head and neck, liver or kidney cancer.

V usage is TRBV12-5 and J usage is TRBJ2-1, with a weak D call TRBD2 (6 bases). The CDR3 is made up of 14 amino acids. V lost 7 bases and J lost 7, with 17 bases in between. The germline V gene has CDR1 LGHNT and CDR2 FRNRAP. The CDR3 here is CASAQSAGWNEQFF. DNA of the CDR3: TGTGCTAGTGCCCAATCGGCGGGGTGGAATGAGCAGTTCTTC.

The V call is TRBV6-5, the J call TRBJ2-5, with TRBD2 identical over 7 bases. The CDR3 totals 12 residues. Trimming took 6 bases from V and 5 from J; bases not matched to a gene: 3. CDR1 MNHEY and CDR2 SVGAGI come from the germline V gene. CDR3 DNA sequence: TGTGCCAGCAGGGGGGGGAGGGAGACCCAGTACTTC. Its translation: CASRGGRETQYF.

V gene TRBV4-1 combines with J gene TRBJ1-5; a weak D match, TRBD1 (6 bases). The CDR3 runs 17 residues. Germline CDR1 reads MGHRA; CDR2 reads YSYEKL. The V end was cut by 0 bases, the J end by 2 bases, with 14 bases between. The DNA of the CDR3 is TGCGCCAGCAGCCAAGATCTGGGGGGCTCGGGCAATCAGCCCCAGCATTTT. Protein: CASSQDLGGSGNQPQHF.

V is TRBV2 and J is TRBJ2-1; TRBD2 might be the D (6 bases). V gave up 5 bases and J gave up 0 bases, with 11 bases separating them. The CDR3 consists of 15 residues. From germline, CDR1 is SNHLY and CDR2 FYNNEI. The CDR3 DNA reads as TGTGCCAGCAGTCCCCGCGGGGCCTCCTACAATGAGCAGTTCTTC. Translation gives CASSPRGASYNEQFF.

The J gene is TRBJ1-2, the V gene TRBV15, with D possibly matching TRBD1 (5 bases). The V end was cut by 0 bases, the J end by 8 bases, with 13 bases between. This CDR3 is built from 14 residues. Per the germline V gene, CDR1 is LNHNV and CDR2 is YYDKDF (reference sequence). The CDR3 bases are TGTGCCACCAGCAGAGATGAGGGGATGTTAGGCTACACCTTC. This translates into CATSRDEGMLGYTF.

This chain joins TRBV12-5 and TRBJ2-2; D gene uncertain. The V gene's germline CDR1 is LGHNT and CDR2 FRNRAP. Trimming removed 1 base at V and 7 bases at J, with 10 bases between. This CDR3 spans 14 amino acids. The CDR3 is CASGLDGRSGELFF. The CDR3 DNA is TGTGCTAGTGGTTTGGATGGAAGGAGCGGGGAGCTGTTTTTT.

This chain connects TRBV29-1 to TRBJ1-1; the D gene is possibly TRBD1 (6 bases). CDR3 length equals 15 residues. Germline CDR1 reads SQVTM; CDR2 reads ANQGSEA. V was shortened by 1 base and J by 2 bases, with 14 bases between the two germline ends. CDR3 region: CSVEGEGGSNTEAFF. As DNA, the CDR3 is TGCAGCGTTGAAGGGGAAGGGGGGTCTAACACTGAAGCTTTCTTT.

The chain employs TRBV30 and TRBJ1-2, with 7 bases lining up with TRBD1. CDR1 and CDR2 from the germline V gene are GTSNPN and SVGIG (reference sequence). The CDR3 is 13 residues long. Trimming at V came to 4 bases and at J to 7 bases, leaving 9 bases not matched to a gene. The chain's CDR3 is CAWIGWQGGGYTF. Written as DNA, the CDR3 is TGTGCCTGGATAGGCTGGCAGGGGGGTGGCTACACCTTC. Full variable domain (outside the CDR3, taken from reference TRBV30 and TRBJ1-2): SQTIHQWPATLVQPVGSPLSLECTVEGTSNPNLYWYRQAAGRGLQLLFYSVGIGQISSEVPQNLSASRPQDRQFILSSKKLLLSDSGFYLCAWIGWQGGGYTFGSGTRLTVV.

The chain employs TRBV11-2 and TRBJ1-1; 9 bases line up with TRBD1. The length of the CDR3 is 17 residues. Germline assignment: CDR1 SGHAT and CDR2 FQNNGV. V shed 1 base and J 3 bases; nucleotides not matched to a gene: 9. The CDR3 region has the DNA TGTGCCAGCAGCTTAGGGGGGACAGGGAGGGTGGACACTGAAGCTTTCTTT. It specifies CASSLGGTGRVDTEAFF. Using reference TRBV11-2 and TRBJ1-1 for the parts outside the CDR3, the full variable domain is EAGVAQSPRYKIIEKRQSVAFWCNPISGHATLYWYQQILGQGPKLLIQFQNNGVVDDSQLPKDRFSAERLKGVDSTLKIQPAKLEDSAVYLCASSLGGTGRVDTEAFFGQGTRLTVV.

The rearrangement links TRBV11-2 to TRBJ1-2, with D maybe TRBD1 (5 bases). V lost 3 bases to trimming and J lost 3 bases, with 14 bases between them. The germline CDR1 and CDR2 sequences are SGHAT and FQNNGV. CDR3 size: 15 residues. As DNA, the CDR3 is TGTGCCAGCAGCTTGGGAGCAGGGTCGGACTATGGCTACACCTTC. This gives the protein CASSLGAGSDYGYTF. The full variable domain, completed using reference TRBV11-2 and TRBJ1-2, is EAGVAQSPRYKIIEKRQSVAFWCNPISGHATLYWYQQILGQGPKLLIQFQNNGVVDDSQLPKDRFSAERLKGVDSTLKIQPAKLEDSAVYLCASSLGAGSDYGYTFGSGTRLTVV.

The J gene is TRBJ2-7, the V gene TRBV6-5; 9 bases are a match to TRBD2. Losses at the gene ends were 3 bases for V and 3 bases for J; bases not matched to a gene: 3. The germline gives CDR1 MNHEY, CDR2 SVGAGI. The CDR3 has 14 residues. The CDR3 nucleotides are TGTGCCAGCAGTTATCAACTAGCGGGCTACGAGCAGTACTTC. The encoded protein is CASSYQLAGYEQYF.

The chain couples TRBV14 to TRBJ2-7; D gene uncertain. Germline CDR1 and CDR2: SGHDN and FVKESK. CDR3 size: 12 residues. V was clipped by 4 bases and J by 3 bases, with 7 bases between them. The CDR3 nucleotides read TGTGCCAGCAGCCCGAATTTCTACGAGCAGTACTTC. This encodes CASSPNFYEQYF.

The rearrangement uses TRBV19 and TRBJ1-2, with D possibly matching TRBD1 (6 bases). CDR1 and CDR2 (germline): LNHDA, SQIVND (reference sequence). With 6 bases removed from V and 3 bases from J, the gap between germline ends came to 11 bases. The CDR3 has 13 amino acids. CDR3 loop: CASRSQGYYGYTF. For the CDR3, the DNA is TGTGCCAGTAGGAGCCAGGGGTACTATGGCTACACCTTC.

This clone was counted once. The chain has TRBV2 and TRBJ1-1; 10 nucleotides match TRBD1. The germline V gene encodes CDR1 SNHLY and CDR2 FYNNEI. Germline trimming cut 5 bases from V and 5 bases from J; bases unmatched to any gene: 8. The CDR3 length is 15 residues. Here the CDR3 reads CASSRDRGFKTEAFF. The CDR3 nucleotides are TGTGCCAGCAGTCGGGACAGGGGCTTCAAGACTGAAGCTTTCTTT. Using reference TRBV2 and TRBJ1-1 for the parts outside the CDR3, the full variable domain is EPEVTQTPSHQVTQMGQEVILRCVPISNHLYFYWYRQILGQKVEFLVSFYNNEISEKSEIFDDQFSVERPDGSNFTLKIRSTKLEDSAMYFCASSRDRGFKTEAFFGQGTRLTVV.

The gene calls are TRBV7-3 and TRBJ2-3; 9 positions agree with TRBD2. The junction had 11 bases not matched to a gene; V was cut back by 3 bases and J by 4 bases. From germline, CDR1 is SGHTA and CDR2 FQGTGA. This CDR3 is built from 17 residues. CDR3 in DNA: TGTGCCAGCAGCTTCCACGGGCGGGAGGGCCTGGCAGATACGCAGTATTTT. Its protein is CASSFHGREGLADTQYF.

V gene TRBV5-4 combines with J gene TRBJ2-7, with D perhaps TRBD1 (5 bases). The germline V gene encodes CDR1 SGHNT and CDR2 YYREEE (reference sequence). Between the trimmed V and J ends, which lost 1 base and 5 bases, there was a span of 10 bases. CDR3 length: 13 residues. The CDR3 DNA reads as TGTGCCAGCAGCTTGCGGCCAGGGAACGAGCAGTACTTC. This sequence encodes CASSLRPGNEQYF.

V usage is TRBV5-1 and J usage is TRBJ2-2; 7 bases map to TRBD1. V gave up 0 bases and J gave up 3 bases; unmatched junction bases: 8. The germline CDR1 and CDR2 sequences are SGHRS and YFSETQ. The CDR3 totals 17 residues. In DNA, the CDR3 is TGCGCCAGCAGCTTGGTCGCCGGGACAGTCGACACCGGGGAGCTGTTTTTT. Amino acid sequence: CASSLVAGTVDTGELFF.

The chain recombines TRBV6-5 with TRBJ2-1, with D perhaps TRBD1 or TRBD2 (5 bases each). The CDR3 covers 13 residues. CDR1 MNHEY and CDR2 SVGAGI come from the germline V gene. Trimming left V 4 bases short and J 9 bases short, with 13 bases between. The CDR3 region is CASSSGTPLEQFF. The CDR3 DNA sequence: TGTGCCAGCAGTTCCGGGACGCCACTTGAGCAGTTCTTC.